This is a list of T cell receptor beta chains from one sample in a study of human T cells and chemical hapten exposure. Using its own MiXCR run on the RACE reads, TCRdb lists one record per CDR3 protein. Of about 120,000 distinct CDR3 sequences detected, 9% to 13% appear once; the ten largest clones hold approximately 1.4%. The material was whole blood, obtained in connection with sensitization to the hapten diphenylcyclopropenone (DPC). These receptors originate from a woman in her forties or fifties with alopecia areata. Some clones in this sample may be carry-over from other donors' samples. Both conserved end residues are part of each CDR3. The D gene is left open where the match is weak. Clone size is shown for a subset of rows, as once, few, many or a class of expanded clone.

>many|TRBD1|TRBV29-1|TRBJ2-7
CSVATGDEQYF
TGCAGCGTTGCGACAGGGGACGAGCAGTACTTC
>few|NA|TRBV6-2/TRBV6-3|TRBJ2-5
CASSLQPETQYF
TGTGCCAGCAGTCTCCAACCCGAGACCCAGTACTTC
>many|NA|TRBV18|TRBJ1-5
CASSTGGGNQPQHF
TGTGCCAGCTCCACGGGTGGGGGCAATCAGCCCCAGCATTTT
>NA|TRBD1|TRBV6-4|TRBJ1-2
CASSPQGGNGYTF
TGTGCCAGCAGTCCCCAGGGGGGGAATGGCTACACCTTC
>NA|TRBD2|TRBV10-3|TRBJ2-7
CAISSSGGSYEQYF
TGTGCCATCAGTTCTAGCGGGGGATCCTACGAGCAGTACTTC
>few|NA|TRBV5-1|TRBJ1-1
CASSLEGGMVNTEAFF
TGCGCCAGCAGCTTGGAGGGAGGGATGGTGAACACTGAAGCTTTCTTT
>few|NA|TRBV18|TRBJ1-4
CASSPQGREKLFF
TGTGCCAGCTCACCACAGGGGAGGGAAAAACTGTTTTTT
>few|TRBD1|TRBV27|TRBJ1-1
CASSLQGAWTEAFF
TGTGCCAGCAGTCTACAGGGGGCTTGGACTGAAGCTTTCTTT
>NA|NA|TRBV6-4|TRBJ2-3
CASSGQIGTQYF
TGTGCCAGCAGCGGTCAGATTGGTACGCAGTATTTT
>NA|NA|TRBV11-2|TRBJ1-6
CASTPIFSPLHF
TGTGCCAGCACCCCAATATTTTCACCCCTCCACTTT
>NA|NA|TRBV29-1|TRBJ2-2
CSVEVGTGELFF
TGCAGCGTTGAAGTAGGGACCGGGGAGCTGTTTTTT
>few|NA|TRBV5-1|TRBJ1-1
CASSEGHLNTEAFF
TGCGCCAGCAGCGAGGGACACCTGAACACTGAAGCTTTCTTT
>NA|NA|TRBV6-2/TRBV6-3|TRBJ1-1
CASSSNTDVTEAFF
TGTGCCAGCAGCTCGAACACAGATGTCACTGAAGCTTTCTTT
>NA|TRBD1|TRBV28|TRBJ2-7
CANRGPYEQYF
TGTGCTAACAGGGGGCCCTACGAGCAGTACTTC
>many|NA|TRBV7-9|TRBJ2-7
CASSFDRNYEQYF
TGTGCCAGCAGCTTCGACAGAAACTACGAGCAGTACTTC
>few|NA|TRBV2|TRBJ1-6
CASFVGGNSPLHF
TGTGCCAGCTTTGTCGGAGGAAATTCACCCCTCCACTTT
>NA|TRBD2|TRBV6-5|TRBJ2-1
CASRDLAGGPGVQFF
TGTGCCAGCAGAGATCTAGCGGGAGGGCCTGGTGTTCAGTTCTTC
>NA|NA|TRBV29-1|TRBJ1-3
CSVASAAGNTIYF
TGCAGCGTTGCTTCGGCTGCAGGAAACACCATATATTTT
>few|NA|TRBV7-6|TRBJ2-2
CASSLEGLNTGELFF
TGTGCCAGCAGCTTAGAGGGACTCAACACCGGGGAGCTGTTTTTT
>NA|NA|TRBV12-3/TRBV12-4|TRBJ1-5
CASRGLYSNQPQHF
TGTGCCAGCAGAGGTCTTTATAGCAATCAGCCCCAGCATTTT
>few|NA|TRBV7-2|TRBJ1-1
CASSPTYKNTEAFF
TGTGCCAGCAGCCCAACCTACAAAAACACTGAAGCTTTCTTT
>many|NA|TRBV29-1|TRBJ2-6
CSVVGTAGSGANVLTF
TGCAGCGTTGTTGGGACAGCGGGCTCTGGGGCCAACGTCCTGACTTTC
>few|NA|TRBV6-6|TRBJ2-7
CASNLAAPYEQYF
TGTGCCAGCAACCTTGCAGCCCCCTACGAGCAGTACTTC
>few|NA|TRBV7-2|TRBJ1-5
CASSLNRGNQPQHF
TGTGCCAGCAGCTTAAACAGGGGCAATCAGCCCCAGCATTTT
>many|TRBD2|TRBV7-2|TRBJ2-7
CASSYNQRGLAGRGSEQYF
TGTGCCAGCAGTTATAATCAAAGGGGCTTAGCGGGGAGGGGCTCCGAGCAGTACTTC
>few|NA|TRBV24-1|TRBJ2-5
CATSDFADSRETQYF
TGTGCCACCAGTGATTTTGCGGACTCGAGAGAGACCCAGTACTTC
>many|NA|TRBV12-3/TRBV12-4|TRBJ1-1
CASSFGGRGTEAFF
TGTGCCAGCAGTTTTGGGGGGCGAGGCACTGAAGCTTTCTTT
>few|NA|TRBV7-6|TRBJ1-1
CASSFTRKAEAFF
TGTGCCAGCAGTTTTACTCGTAAGGCTGAAGCTTTCTTT
>many|NA|TRBV18|TRBJ2-7
CASSPPEGPEQYF
TGTGCCAGCTCACCACCCGAGGGACCTGAGCAGTACTTC
>many|TRBD1|TRBV19|TRBJ1-5
CASSATGGNQPQHF
TGTGCCAGTAGTGCCACAGGGGGCAATCAGCCCCAGCATTTT
>few|NA|TRBV9|TRBJ2-7
CASSGTGNTYEQYF
TGTGCCAGCAGCGGTACAGGAAACACCTACGAGCAGTACTTC
>many|TRBD1|TRBV7-9|TRBJ1-6
CASSPRQGASSPLHF
TGTGCCAGCAGCCCTCGACAGGGGGCGAGTTCACCCCTCCACTTT
>NA|TRBD1|TRBV29-1|TRBJ1-1
CTGAGTGGLTEAFF
TGCACCGGGGCCGGGACAGGGGGCCTCACTGAAGCTTTCTTT
>few|NA|TRBV6-1|TRBJ1-6
CASSVAGGGNSPLHF
TGTGCCAGCAGCGTGGCAGGCGGGGGCAATTCACCCCTCCACTTT